This T cell receptor (beta chain) was recorded in a study of cytomegalovirus exposure and HLA in healthy donors. Whole-study findings and limits: The classifier was said to identify cytomegalovirus status with high specificity and sensitivity.

V gave up 6 bases and J gave up 13 bases; unmatched junction bases: 9. The CDR3 has 13 residues. In germline, CDR1 is SGHTA, CDR2 FQGTGA. The assay was immunoSEQ multiplex PCR, and TCRdb's table has in-frame clones only and misses some. The data hold 170,000 or so clones, with roughly 80% observed a single time. On this clone itself: Its antigen is undetermined.

The chain employs TRBV7-3 and TRBJ2-1, with 10 nucleotides matching TRBD2. The sequence came from a young woman in good health and CMV-seropositive. Sequenced: PBMCs. As DNA, the CDR3 is TGTGCCAGCAGGGACGCCGGGACTAGCGCTCAGTTCTTC. It codes for CASRDAGTSAQFF.